What follows are 9 T cell receptor beta chains derived from one specimen sequenced in a study of molecular identifiers for immune sequencing clone quantification. Each CDR3 protein gets one entry after TCRdb re-called the PCR reads with MiXCR. Altogether some 680,000 distinct CDR3 sequences are present, less than 30% being singletons, with the ten largest covering 0.75% to 0.8%. Material for sequencing was naive CD8+ T cells from blood, with Jurkat cell RNA spiked in. As to subset: FACS-sorted CD8+CD4-CCR7+CD45RA+ naive T cells. All receptors come from a human donor in good health. Some libraries in this study had Jurkat cell RNA spiked in.

This clonotype was recorded at least ten times. The rearrangement links TRBV4-1 to TRBJ1-1; 7 nucleotides align to TRBD1. CDR1 and CDR2 (germline): MGHRA, YSYEKL. J gave up 11 bases and V 1 base, and 7 bases lay outside the gene matches. This CDR3 has 13 residues. CDR3 nucleotide sequence: TGCGCCAGCAGCCAAGTAGATGGACAGGAGGCTTTCTTT. Translated: CASSQVDGQEAFF.

As regards this clonotype: A read error may produce the germline difference seen at one junction end. J is TRBJ1-1 and V is TRBV6-5, with TRBD1 as a possible D gene (5 bases). Germline assignment: CDR1 MNHEY and CDR2 SVGAGI. The CDR3 covers 18 residues. The CDR3 spells CASRSEWGGFTKNAEAFF. CDR3 nucleotide sequence: TGTGCCAGCAGATCCGAGTGGGGCGGATTCACTAAGAACGCTGAAGCTTTCTTT.

This clonotype was seen ten or more times. The rearrangement joins TRBV28 to TRBJ2-7; TRBD2 matches 9 bases. Germline V gives CDR1 MDHEN, CDR2 SYDVKM. The CDR3 extends over 20 amino acids. The trim removed 1 base at V and 4 bases at J, leaving 20 bases unmatched. The DNA for the CDR3 is TGTGCCAGCAGTTTATCGCCGGGTAGCGGGAGTTGGGATACGGGTTACGAGCAGTACTTC. It codes for CASSLSPGSGSWDTGYEQYF. The full variable domain, with the rest looked up from reference TRBV28 and TRBJ2-7, is DVKVTQSSRYLVKRTGEKVFLECVQDMDHENMFWYRQDPGLGLRLIYFSYDVKMKEKGDIPEGYSVSREKKERFSLILESASTNQTSMYLCASSLSPGSGSWDTGYEQYFGPGTRLTVT.

This clonotype was found many times. This chain uses TRBV7-9 with TRBJ2-3, with 8 bases matching TRBD2. The CDR3 has 17 residues. The germline V gene has CDR1 SEHNR and CDR2 FQNEAQ (reference sequence). V was clipped by 5 bases and J by 3 bases; unmatched bases: 13. The CDR3 sequence: CASSQGPAGGLTDTQYF. For the CDR3, the DNA is TGTGCCAGCAGCCAAGGTCCGGCGGGAGGTTTGACAGATACGCAGTATTTT.

About this clonotype: The junction does not match germline at one end; this may be a read error. The chain combines TRBV19 with TRBJ1-2, with a possible D match to TRBD1 (6 bases). The germline V gene has CDR1 LNHDA and CDR2 SQIVND (reference sequence). CDR3 length: 12 residues. CDR3 in DNA: TGTGCCAGTACAACAGGGCTCTATGGCTACGCCTTC. This encodes CASTTGLYGYAF.

Ten or more counts support this clonotype. This rearrangement joins TRBV6-5 to TRBJ1-2, with D uncertain. This CDR3 contains 17 residues. The germline V and J ends were trimmed by 0 bases and 2 bases, with 16 bases remaining between them. Germline-derived CDR1 and CDR2 are MNHEY and SVGAGI. The CDR3 coding sequence is TGTGCCAGCAGTTACTCGACTACGGATCGCCTCAACTATGGCTACACCTTC. Its protein product is CASSYSTTDRLNYGYTF.

A few counts support this clonotype. The genes are TRBV12-3 or TRBV12-4 and TRBJ1-5; D is unresolved. Deletions cut 3 bases from V and 10 bases from J, with 19 bases between. This CDR3 comprises 15 residues. The CDR3 DNA is TGTGCCAGCAGTTTTAAGGAGGGAAGTATGGAACCCCAGCATTTT. Protein sequence: CASSFKEGSMEPQHF.

This clonotype was seen just once. This chain links TRBV4-3 with TRBJ2-2; possibly TRBD2 for D (6 bases). Trimming shortened V by 0 bases and J by 5 bases, and 16 bases separated the two germline ends. CDR3 length equals 17 residues. Germline lookup yields CDR1 LGHNA and CDR2 YSLEER. CDR3 DNA: TGCGCCAGCAGCCAAGATCTATTGAGCGGAGGGACCGGGGAGCTGTTTTTT. It translates to CASSQDLLSGGTGELFF.

The chain carries TRBV7-2 and TRBJ2-1; 7 bases are a match to TRBD1. The CDR3 extends over 16 amino acids. Trimming cost V 1 base and J 5 bases; bases outside gene matches: 8. Germline V lookup: CDR1 SGHTA, CDR2 FQGNSA. The CDR3 region has the DNA TGTGCCAGCAGCTTAGAGCGAGGGGGCGCAAACAATGAGCAGTTCTTC. Translation: CASSLERGGANNEQFF.